This T cell receptor beta chain was identified in a study of T cell repertoires in cytomegalovirus infection. In TCRdb, the reads were re-called with MiXCR into one record per CDR3 protein. The sample holds 55,000 to 70,000 distinct CDR3 sequences, approximately 24% seen once. A few counts support this clonotype. Its antigen is unidentified. Losses at the gene ends were 1 base for V and 5 bases for J; bases not matched to a gene: 11. In germline, CDR1 is SNHLY, CDR2 FYNNEI. CDR3 size: 16 residues. What was sequenced was PBMCs, sequenced either directly or after in vitro stimulation (not recorded which). The chain is built from TRBV2 and TRBJ2-7; 7 nucleotides line up with TRBD1. This clonotype was obtained from a human donor in good health (CMV status not recorded). Some clones in this sample may be carry-over from other donors' samples. In DNA form, the CDR3 reads TGTGCCAGCAGTGAAGAATTGTCAGGGGGTTACCACGAGCAGTACTTC. Translation: CASSEELSGGYHEQYF.